What follows are 27 T cell receptor beta chains derived from one specimen sequenced in a study of identical twins. TCRdb used MiXCR to reprocess the 5' RACE reads, holding one entry per CDR3 protein. The table records 510,000 or so distinct CDR3 sequences, around 15% of them present only once. These data are also associated with another study on yellow fever vaccine responses in identical twins.

Sample: CD4+ T cells sorted from blood. Source of these receptors: a woman younger than 35 in good health.

The chain carries TRBV21-1 and TRBJ2-1; the table assigns TRBD1, which was not confirmed against the DNA. TRBV21-1 is a pseudogene locus. The CDR3 sequence is 15 residues long. CDR3 nucleotide sequence: TGTGCCAACAGGGAGGACAGGGGGCTTCGGAATGAGCAGTTCTTC. It is translated as CANREDRGLRNEQFF.

This clonotype has just a few counts. The chain recombines TRBV29-1 with TRBJ2-3; TRBD2 matches 7 bases. Germline trimming cut 6 bases from V and 6 bases from J; bases unmatched to any gene: 15. The CDR3 loop spans 15 amino acids. The germline V gene has CDR1 SQVTM and CDR2 ANQGSEA. CDR3 sequence reads: CSVEVGAGEGDTQYF. The CDR3 DNA reads as TGCAGCGTCGAGGTGGGTGCGGGAGAGGGCGATACGCAGTATTTT.

In DNA form, the CDR3 reads TGCAGTGCTAGAGATCTGGAGGCGGGAGAAAGCAATGAGCAGTTCTTC. This translates into CSARDLEAGESNEQFF. The chain uses TRBV20-1 and TRBJ2-1; TRBD2 matches at 7 bases. The CDR3 has 16 residues. Trimming cost V 0 bases and J 6 bases; bases outside gene matches: 11. CDR1 is DFQATT, CDR2 SNEGSKA, per germline (reference sequence).

The V and J genes are TRBV10-3 and TRBJ2-6, with no clear D. CDR1 is ENHRY and CDR2 is SYGVKD in the germline V gene. The CDR3 is 15 amino acids. V was pared by 4 bases and J by 1 base, with 8 bases between. CDR3 sequence (DNA): TGTGCCATCAGTGGGCCTGGTTCTGGGGCCAACGTCCTGACTTTC. This translates into CAISGPGSGANVLTF.

This clonotype was counted a few times. The chain recombines TRBV5-1 with TRBJ1-3, with D possibly matching TRBD1 (5 bases). V was shortened by 3 bases and J by 0 bases, with 13 bases between the two germline ends. The germline CDR1 and CDR2 sequences are SGHRS and YFSETQ. The CDR3 is made up of 16 amino acids. The CDR3 sequence: CASSSGTDISGNTIYF. The CDR3 DNA follows: TGCGCCAGCAGCTCCGGGACGGATATCTCTGGAAACACCATATATTTT.

In this sample, this clonotype turned up a few times. V is TRBV2 and J is TRBJ2-5, with D possibly being TRBD1 (6 bases). Germline CDR1 is SNHLY and CDR2 is FYNNEI. Trimming removed 7 bases from V and 3 bases from J, with 21 bases in between. CDR3 size: 16 residues. In nucleotides, the CDR3 is TGTGCCAGCAAGGTGGTCGGTTGGGGGCTCGAAGAGACCCAGTACTTC. It encodes CASKVVGWGLEETQYF.

V usage is TRBV5-8 and J usage is TRBJ2-1, with 13 nucleotides matching TRBD2. Germline CDR1 reads SGHTS; CDR2 reads YDEGEE. Trimming at V came to 2 bases and at J to 6 bases, leaving 5 bases not matched to a gene. The CDR3 covers 16 residues. CDR3 amino acids: CASSFSTSGRFNEQFF. CDR3 sequence (DNA): TGTGCCAGCAGCTTCTCGACTAGCGGGAGGTTCAATGAGCAGTTCTTC. Based on the CDR3 plus reference TRBV5-8 and TRBJ2-1, the full variable domain is EAGVTQSPTHLIKTRGQQATLRCSPISGHTSVYWYQQALGLGLQFLLWYDEGEERNRGNFPPRFSGRQFPNYSSELNVNALELEDSALYLCASSFSTSGRFNEQFFGPGTRLTVL.

The CDR3 bases are TGCAGTGCTAGAGATTGGATCGGGAAGACAGATACGCAGTATTTT. Translated, it gives CSARDWIGKTDTQYF. The chain carries TRBV20-1 and TRBJ2-3; tentative D call: TRBD2 (5 bases). The CDR3 totals 15 residues. V was clipped by 0 bases and J by 3 bases, with 13 bases between them. Per the germline V gene, CDR1 is DFQATT and CDR2 is SNEGSKA (reference sequence).

This chain links TRBV11-2 with TRBJ2-5, with TRBD1 identical over 8 bases. CDR3 length equals 15 residues. V gave up 0 bases and J gave up 9 bases; unmatched junction bases: 9. The germline V gene encodes CDR1 SGHAT and CDR2 FQNNGV. The CDR3 DNA is TGTGCCAGCAGCTTAGATGGGACAGGCTTTTGGGCCCAGTACTTC. Residues: CASSLDGTGFWAQYF.

As DNA, the CDR3 is TGTGCCAGCAGTATAAACGGGGGACGGGAGACCCAGTACTTC. It yields the protein CASSINGGRETQYF. The chain has TRBV6-4 and TRBJ2-5, with a possible D match to TRBD2 (6 bases). The ends were cut back, 5 bases at V and 5 bases at J, with 15 bases in the middle. The CDR3 runs to 14 residues. The V gene's germline CDR1 is MRHNA and CDR2 SNTAGT.

This clonotype has more than one count but fewer than ten. The rearrangement joins TRBV10-3 to TRBJ1-1, with TRBD1 identical over 9 bases. The germline V gene has CDR1 ENHRY and CDR2 SYGVKD. This CDR3 is 14 amino acids long. The V segment lost 6 bases and the J segment 4 bases; nucleotides outside the gene matches: 6. The CDR3 loop is CAIREQGAFTEAFF. The CDR3, as DNA: TGTGCCATCAGGGAACAGGGGGCGTTCACTGAAGCTTTCTTT.

This clonotype was picked up a small number of times. This chain joins TRBV7-8 and TRBJ2-1, with a possible D match to TRBD2 (5 bases). This CDR3 contains 17 residues. CDR1 and CDR2 (germline): SGHVS, FQNEAQ. V was trimmed by 4 bases and J by 7 bases, leaving 23 bases between them. The CDR3 sequence is CASSSPRGSLRGNEQFF. In nucleotides, the CDR3 is TGTGCCAGCAGCTCTCCCCGCGGGTCGCTTCGCGGGAATGAGCAGTTCTTC.

This clonotype has just a few counts. The V gene is TRBV4-1, the J gene TRBJ2-2; D remains unclear. V lost 3 bases, J lost 6 bases, and 20 bases lay in between. The germline gives CDR1 MGHRA, CDR2 YSYEKL. CDR3 length: 17 amino acids. The CDR3 region is CASSQEGGVPKAGELFF. As DNA, the CDR3 is TGCGCCAGCAGCCAGGAAGGTGGTGTACCCAAGGCCGGGGAGCTGTTTTTT.

This chain links TRBV6-5 with TRBJ2-2; weak D call: TRBD1 (6 bases). The ends were cut back, 0 bases at V and 4 bases at J, with 9 bases in the middle. The CDR3 is made up of 15 amino acids. Germline assignment: CDR1 MNHEY and CDR2 SVGAGI. The CDR3: CASSYSNRVTGELFF. The CDR3 DNA is TGTGCCAGCAGTTACTCAAACAGGGTCACCGGGGAGCTGTTTTTT.

This clonotype turned up a few times. The chain is built from TRBV29-1 and TRBJ1-3; 12 bases are shared with TRBD1. Trimming cost V 6 bases and J 4 bases; bases outside gene matches: 7. Germline V gene lookup returns CDR1 SQVTM and CDR2 ANQGSEA. The CDR3 runs to 15 residues. The CDR3 region is CSVPGTGGSGNTIYF. The CDR3, as DNA: TGCAGCGTCCCCGGGACAGGGGGCTCCGGAAACACCATATATTTT.

A few counts support this clonotype. The V and J genes are TRBV2 and TRBJ1-5; possibly TRBD1 for D (5 bases). The CDR3 loop spans 14 amino acids. In germline, CDR1 is SNHLY, CDR2 FYNNEI. V lost 5 bases to trimming and J lost 1 base, with 9 bases between them. The CDR3: CASSKGLSNQPQHF. The DNA for the CDR3 is TGTGCCAGCAGTAAGGGGTTGAGCAATCAGCCCCAGCATTTT.

In its sample, this clonotype was seen a few times. The chain recombines TRBV7-3 with TRBJ2-5; D possibly matches TRBD1 or TRBD2 (5 bases each). This CDR3 is 16 amino acids long. V lost 2 bases and J lost 1, with 14 bases in between. In germline, CDR1 is SGHTA, CDR2 FQGTGA. DNA for the CDR3: TGTGCCAGCAGCTTATCAGGGACGACCTCCCAAGAGACCCAGTACTTC. It is translated as CASSLSGTTSQETQYF.

This clonotype came up a few times. The chain combines TRBV11-1 with TRBJ1-5; D possibly corresponds to TRBD1 (6 bases). Germline V gene data show CDR1 as SGHAT and CDR2 as FQDESV (reference sequence). V lost 1 base to trimming and J lost 3 bases, with 22 bases between them. The CDR3 has 19 amino acids. In DNA, the CDR3 is TGTGCCAGCAGCTTAGACGTGCGGGACACCTTCCCCTCCAATCAGCCCCAGCATTTT. This gives the protein CASSLDVRDTFPSNQPQHF. The full variable domain, rest sourced from reference TRBV11-1 and TRBJ1-5, is EAEVAQSPRYKITEKSQAVAFWCDPISGHATLYWYRQILGQGPELLVQFQDESVVDDSQLPKDRFSAERLKGVDSTLKIQPAELGDSAMYLCASSLDVRDTFPSNQPQHFGDGTRLSIL.

The sample holds many counts of this clonotype. V gene TRBV12-5 combines with J gene TRBJ2-7, with 8 bases fitting TRBD2. V gave up 5 bases and J gave up 5 bases; unmatched junction bases: 8. CDR1 LGHNT and CDR2 FRNRAP come from the germline V gene. The CDR3 covers 14 residues. The CDR3 region is CASGPRGGHHEQYF. The CDR3 DNA follows: TGTGCTAGTGGTCCTCGCGGGGGGCATCACGAGCAGTACTTC.

Comments on this clonotype: Compared with germline, one end of the junction differs, possibly owing to a read error. V is TRBV5-1 and J is TRBJ2-2; possible D gene TRBD2, 6 bases. Germline loops: CDR1 SGHRS, CDR2 YFSETQ. There are 15 residues in the CDR3. This chain's CDR3 is CASSWDSANTEELFF. The CDR3 nucleotides read TGCGCCAGCAGCTGGGACTCCGCGAACACCGAGGAGCTGTTTTTT.

There are a few counts of this clonotype. V and J are TRBV5-1 and TRBJ2-2; TRBD1 agrees at 9 bases. The CDR3 runs 16 residues. With V trimmed by 5 bases and J by 6 bases, 11 bases remained unmatched. The germline V gene encodes CDR1 SGHRS and CDR2 YFSETQ. CDR3 region: CASSKTGQGGAGELFF. CDR3 nucleotides: TGCGCCAGCAGTAAAACGGGACAGGGAGGCGCCGGGGAGCTGTTTTTT.

The chain couples TRBV28 to TRBJ1-2, with 9 bases aligning to TRBD1. CDR1 is MDHEN, CDR2 SYDVKM, per germline. The CDR3 is 17 residues long. V gave up 2 bases and J gave up 5 bases; unmatched junction bases: 12. CDR3 bases: TGTGCCAGCAGTTTACTGGGGACAGGGCGTAGGGAGTATGGCTACACCTTC. Translated, it gives CASSLLGTGRREYGYTF.

As for this clonotype: One end of the junction is discordant with germline, which a read error may explain. The genes are TRBV20-1 and TRBJ2-2, with 10 nucleotides matching TRBD2. CDR1 and CDR2 (germline): DFQATT, SNEGSKA (reference sequence). This CDR3 is 17 amino acids long. Written as DNA, the CDR3 is TGCTGTGCCCCTCCCCCCGCGACTAGCGGGTTCTCCGGGGAGCTGTTTTTT. It translates to CCAPPPATSGFSGELFF.

This clonotype has only a few counts. The chain links TRBV29-1 to TRBJ2-2; a weak D match, TRBD1 (6 bases). The V end lost 6 bases, the J end lost 0 bases, and 26 bases lay between the germline ends. The CDR3 has 19 residues. Germline CDR1 reads SQVTM; CDR2 reads ANQGSEA. The CDR3 DNA follows: TGCAGCGTCGCGACAGGATTTCTGACGAGTCTGACGAACACCGGGGAGCTGTTTTTT. Translated: CSVATGFLTSLTNTGELFF.

This clonotype was seen more than once but under ten times. V and J are TRBV29-1 and TRBJ2-2; a possible D gene is TRBD2 (6 bases). The germline V and J ends were trimmed by 7 bases and 2 bases, with 14 bases remaining between them. Germline lookup yields CDR1 SQVTM and CDR2 ANQGSEA. The CDR3 is made up of 14 amino acids. In nucleotides, the CDR3 is TGCAGCGGAGGGCGGGGACCTAACACCGGGGAGCTGTTTTTT. It encodes CSGGRGPNTGELFF.

The chain carries TRBV7-2 and TRBJ2-5; D uncertain. Germline V gene data show CDR1 as SGHTA and CDR2 as FQGNSA. CDR3 length: 15 amino acids. V was clipped by 1 base and J by 4 bases, with 13 bases between them. DNA for the CDR3: TGTGCCAGCAGCTTAGTAACGGGCGGTACAGAGACCCAGTACTTC. It codes for CASSLVTGGTETQYF.

The rearrangement links TRBV6-1 to TRBJ2-2, with D possibly called TRBD1 or TRBD2 (5 bases each). V lost 6 bases and J lost 5, with 16 bases in between. The CDR3 extends over 15 amino acids. CDR1 and CDR2 (germline): MNHNS, SASEGT. This CDR3 reads CASSPGLGRTGELFF. In DNA, the CDR3 is TGTGCCAGCAGCCCCGGACTGGGACGTACCGGGGAGCTGTTTTTT.